A single sample gave rise to the 22 T cell receptor beta chains below, sequenced in a study of cytomegalovirus exposure and HLA in healthy donors. Assay: immunoSEQ multiplex PCR; the TCRdb copy retains only in-frame clones and omits some. The sample contains 150,000 to 200,000 clones, 65% to 90% of which appear only once. Material: PBMCs. All receptors derive from a woman aged 18-35 years in good health and CMV-seronegative.

The CDR3 reads CAWSENGGYEQYF. Here the CDR3 DNA reads TGTGCCTGGAGTGAAAACGGAGGCTACGAGCAGTACTTC. The rearrangement joins TRBV30 to TRBJ2-7; D is possibly TRBD2 (5 bases). Germline V gene data show CDR1 as GTSNPN and CDR2 as SVGIG (reference sequence). V was trimmed by 1 base and J by 3 bases, leaving 10 bases between them. The CDR3 has 13 residues.

This clone was seen just once. The chain uses TRBV27 and TRBJ2-7; 9 bases map to TRBD1. The V segment lost 4 bases and the J segment 2 bases; nucleotides outside the gene matches: 3. This CDR3 has 14 residues. Germline assignment: CDR1 MNHEY and CDR2 SMNVEV (reference sequence). The CDR3 loop reads CASSYRGLTYEQYF. The CDR3 nucleotides read TGTGCCAGCAGTTACAGGGGGCTAACCTACGAGCAGTACTTC.

This rearrangement joins TRBV5-1 to TRBJ2-1, with 7 nucleotides matching TRBD2. V lost 3 bases and J lost 5; bases outside the gene matches: 5. This CDR3 has 14 amino acids. Germline V lookup: CDR1 SGHRS, CDR2 YFSETQ. CDR3 sequence (DNA): TGCGCCAGCAGCTATATACGGGGGGACAATGAGCAGTTCTTC. The encoded protein is CASSYIRGDNEQFF.

The CDR3 sequence is CASSDNRGAQFNSPLHF. In DNA form, the CDR3 reads TGTGCCAGCAGTGATAACAGGGGAGCCCAGTTTAATTCACCCCTCCACTTT. The gene calls are TRBV28 and TRBJ1-6; 7 bases fit TRBD1. The length of the CDR3 is 17 residues. CDR1 is MDHEN, CDR2 SYDVKM, per germline. The trim removed 5 bases at V and 6 bases at J, leaving 13 bases unmatched.

The chain uses TRBV5-1 and TRBJ2-7; 8 bases fit TRBD2. The CDR3 spans 16 residues. J gave up 2 bases and V 0 bases, and 7 bases lay outside the gene matches. Germline CDR1 is SGHRS and CDR2 is YFSETQ. This chain's CDR3 is CASSLGEGTRAYEQYF. For the CDR3, the DNA is TGCGCCAGCAGCTTGGGAGAGGGGACTAGAGCCTACGAGCAGTACTTC.

The table lists this clone with a count of one. An end of the junction differs from the germline gene, which may be a read error. This chain links TRBV2 with TRBJ2-3; tentative D call: TRBD1 (6 bases). The CDR3 covers 15 residues. Germline CDR1 reads SNHLY; CDR2 reads FYNNEI. CDR3 nucleotides: TGTGCCAGCAATGAAGGTCGGAAAGGGGGAGATACGCAGTATTTT. As protein: CASNEGRKGGDTQYF.

V usage is TRBV5-6 and J usage is TRBJ1-1; 9 bases agree with TRBD1. In germline, CDR1 is SGHDT, CDR2 YYEEEE. Germline trimming cut 4 bases from V and 1 base from J; bases unmatched to any gene: 11. This CDR3 contains 17 residues. CDR3 in DNA: TGTGCCAGCAGCCGACTACAGGGGGCGCGAGGGAACACTGAAGCTTTCTTT. Its protein product is CASSRLQGARGNTEAFF.

CDR3 residues: CASSPYRNIGTGELFF. DNA for the CDR3: TGTGCCAGCAGTCCATACAGGAATATAGGCACCGGGGAGCTGTTTTTT. This chain joins TRBV2 and TRBJ2-2; tentatively, D is TRBD1 (5 bases). The ends were cut back, 5 bases at V and 4 bases at J, with 17 bases in the middle. The CDR3 consists of 16 residues. Germline loops: CDR1 SNHLY, CDR2 FYNNEI.

The rearrangement joins TRBV5-1 to TRBJ1-1; 7 bases are shared with TRBD1. The CDR3 has 18 residues. J was trimmed by 6 bases and V by 1 base; bases with no gene match: 18. Germline V gives CDR1 SGHRS, CDR2 YFSETQ. CDR3 nucleotides: TGCGCCAGCAGCTTGACCGGGACAGTGGAAACTAGATGGGCTGAAGCTTTCTTT. Translating gives CASSLTGTVETRWAEAFF.

This rearrangement joins TRBV18 to TRBJ2-1; 11 bases match TRBD2. Trimming took 10 bases from V and 5 from J; bases not matched to a gene: 7. Germline V gives CDR1 KGHSH, CDR2 LQKENI. The CDR3 loop spans 14 amino acids. The CDR3 sequence: CATKPGLADNEQFF. The CDR3 nucleotides are TGTGCCACTAAACCGGGACTAGCGGACAATGAGCAGTTCTTC.

V usage is TRBV6-5 and J usage is TRBJ1-2, with 7 bases identical to TRBD1. Germline lookup yields CDR1 MNHEY and CDR2 SVGAGI. This CDR3 contains 14 residues. The V gene end was trimmed by 6 bases and the J gene end by 2 bases; junction bases not matched to a gene: 6. The CDR3 sequence is CASREYRGNYGYTF. In nucleotides, the CDR3 is TGTGCCAGCAGAGAATACAGGGGCAACTATGGCTACACCTTC.

The V gene is TRBV5-4, the J gene TRBJ1-1, with D possibly TRBD1 on 5 matching bases. Germline lookup yields CDR1 SGHNT and CDR2 YYREEE (reference sequence). The CDR3 has 15 residues. Trimming stripped 3 bases from V and 1 base from J, with 13 bases between. CDR3 sequence: CASSSRLQENTEAFF. In DNA form, the CDR3 reads TGTGCCAGCAGCTCCCGCTTACAGGAGAACACTGAAGCTTTCTTT.

This chain uses TRBV5-4 with TRBJ2-1; tentatively, D is TRBD2 (7 bases). Looked up from germline, CDR1 is SGHNT and CDR2 is YYREEE (reference sequence). Trimming shortened V by 5 bases and J by 5 bases, and 17 bases separated the two germline ends. CDR3 length: 15 residues. CDR3 sequence (DNA): TGTGCCAGCAGGGACGGAGGGGGGGGGCACAATGAGCAGTTCTTC. Protein sequence: CASRDGGGGHNEQFF.

V usage is TRBV25-1 and J usage is TRBJ1-6; TRBD1 is a possible D gene (6 bases). Trimming took off 6 bases at V and 8 bases at J, with 14 bases between the two ends. This CDR3 spans 14 amino acids. CDR1 is MGHDK, CDR2 SYGVNS, per germline. The CDR3 coding sequence is TGTGCCAGCAGAACAGGGCGGGGGGATTCACCCCTCCACTTT. Its protein is CASRTGRGDSPLHF. Full variable domain (remainder filled in from reference TRBV25-1 and TRBJ1-6): EADIYQTPRYLVIGTGKKITLECSQTMGHDKMYWYQQDPGMELHLIHYSYGVNSTEKGDLSSESTVSRIRTEHFPLTLESARPSHTSQYLCASRTGRGDSPLHFGNGTRLTVT.

The chain has TRBV5-5 and TRBJ1-2, with TRBD1 matching 7 bases. Germline assignment: CDR1 SGHKS and CDR2 YYEKEE (reference sequence). J gave up 7 bases and V 0 bases, and 6 bases lay outside the gene matches. CDR3 size: 14 residues. The CDR3 region has the DNA TGTGCCAGCAGCTTGGAAGAGGGGGCGGGTGGCTACACCTTC. Translation gives CASSLEEGAGGYTF.

This chain links TRBV30 with TRBJ2-3; 7 nucleotides align to TRBD2. After removal of 5 bases from V and 2 bases from J, the junction contained 4 bases not matched to a gene. The CDR3 is 13 residues long. Germline lookup yields CDR1 GTSNPN and CDR2 SVGIG (reference sequence). Here the CDR3 reads CAWSGGLTDTQYF. The CDR3 region has the DNA TGTGCCTGGTCGGGGGGACTCACAGATACGCAGTATTTT.

V usage is TRBV15 and J usage is TRBJ2-5; 12 bases match TRBD2. V gave up 4 bases and J gave up 1 base; unmatched junction bases: 1. The germline V gene has CDR1 LNHNV and CDR2 YYDKDF (reference sequence). This CDR3 contains 15 residues. The chain's CDR3 is CATSTSGRVQETQYF. CDR3 sequence (DNA): TGTGCCACCAGCACTAGCGGGAGGGTCCAAGAGACCCAGTACTTC. The whole variable domain, filled in from reference TRBV15 and TRBJ2-5, reads DAMVIQNPRYQVTQFGKPVTLSCSQTLNHNVMYWYQQKSSQAPKLLFHYYDKDFNNEADTPDNFQSRRPNTSFCFLDIRSPGLGDTAMYLCATSTSGRVQETQYFGPGTRLLVL.

This clone was seen only once. V usage is TRBV6-5 and J usage is TRBJ1-5; 7 bases align to TRBD1. The length of the CDR3 is 14 residues. From germline, CDR1 is MNHEY and CDR2 SVGAGI. With 6 bases clipped from V and 9 bases from J, the junction kept 11 bases outside the gene matches. The DNA of the CDR3 is TGTGCCAGCAGACCACCGGGACAGCTAACGCCCCAGCATTTT. Translating gives CASRPPGQLTPQHF.

The chain links TRBV6-1 to TRBJ2-7; D possibly corresponds to TRBD2 (6 bases). CDR1 is MNHNS and CDR2 is SASEGT in the germline V gene. This CDR3 region has 13 residues. The V and J ends lost 3 bases and 2 bases respectively, with 8 bases between them. In DNA, the CDR3 is TGTGCCAGCAGTGACCGGGGGACCTACGAGCAGTACTTC. Protein: CASSDRGTYEQYF.

The V and J genes are TRBV1 and TRBJ2-3; whether TRBD2, the table's D call, matches the DNA was not checked. TRBV1 is designated a pseudogene. This CDR3 is built from 19 residues. This chain's CDR3 is CTSSQLVGRLEENTDTQYF. The DNA of the CDR3 is TGCACCAGCAGCCAACTTGTGGGTAGATTGGAGGAAAACACAGATACGCAGTATTTT.

The rearrangement uses TRBV21-1 and TRBJ2-7; the listed D gene, TRBD1, was not tested against the DNA. TRBV21-1 is tagged as a pseudogene. This CDR3 is built from 14 residues. The CDR3 sequence is CATLPGAGYYEQYF. The DNA of the CDR3 is TGTGCCACCCTCCCAGGGGCTGGATACTACGAGCAGTACTTC.

The chain employs TRBV9 and TRBJ2-1; tentative D call: TRBD2 (5 bases). This CDR3 region has 18 residues. In germline, CDR1 is SGDLS, CDR2 YYNGEE. Trimming took 4 bases from V and 0 from J, leaving 20 bases between them. CDR3: CASSLAYNRGSSYNEQFF. CDR3 in DNA: TGTGCCAGCAGCCTTGCCTATAATCGAGGGAGCTCCTACAATGAGCAGTTCTTC.